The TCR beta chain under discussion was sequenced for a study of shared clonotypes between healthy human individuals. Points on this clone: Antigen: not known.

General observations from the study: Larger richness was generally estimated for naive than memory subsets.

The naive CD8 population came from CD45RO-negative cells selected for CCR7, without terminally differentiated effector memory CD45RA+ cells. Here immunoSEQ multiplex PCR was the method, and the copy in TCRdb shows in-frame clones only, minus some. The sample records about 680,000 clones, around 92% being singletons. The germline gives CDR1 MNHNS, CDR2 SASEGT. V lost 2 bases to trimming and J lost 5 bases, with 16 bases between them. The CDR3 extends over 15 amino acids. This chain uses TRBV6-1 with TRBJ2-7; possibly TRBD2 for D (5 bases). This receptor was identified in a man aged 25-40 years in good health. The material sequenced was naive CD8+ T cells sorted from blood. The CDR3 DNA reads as TGTGCCAGCAGTGAACCCCGGCTAGCACTCGACGAGCAGTACTTC. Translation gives CASSEPRLALDEQYF.